Given below is one TCR beta chain in context. The sample is drawn from a study of cytomegalovirus exposure and HLA in healthy donors. This CDR3 region has 14 residues. PCR employed 60 Vbeta and 13 Jbeta primers. Method: immunoSEQ multiplex PCR; TCRdb's copy keeps in-frame clones and lacks some. The data show 100,000 to 150,000 clones, 80% to 90% seen once. The rearrangement links TRBV7-5 to TRBJ2-7; the D call TRBD2 from the table was never checked on the DNA. TRBV7-5 is a listed pseudogene. The receptor was isolated from a woman aged 40 to 50 in good health and CMV-seropositive. Sequenced material: PBMCs. In DNA, the CDR3 is TGTGTCAGAAGCTTCACCCTAGCGGGATACGAGCAGTACTTC. This sequence encodes CVRSFTLAGYEQYF.